What follows are 9 T cell receptor beta chains derived from one specimen sequenced in a study of cytomegalovirus exposure and HLA in healthy donors. With 60 Vbeta and 13 Jbeta primers, the PCR was carried out. Clones were read by immunoSEQ multiplex PCR, and TCRdb kept only the in-frame ones, dropping some. Among under 200,000 clones listed, around 80% were seen once. The sample comprised PBMCs. The receptors derive from a middle-aged man in good health and CMV-seronegative.

The rearrangement links TRBV7-9 to TRBJ2-1, with 13 nucleotides matching TRBD2. Unmatched junction bases numbered 4, after V lost 3 bases and J lost 8 bases. Germline V gene data show CDR1 as SEHNR and CDR2 as FQNEAQ (reference sequence). The CDR3 consists of 15 residues. The CDR3 bases are TGTGCCAGCAGCTTTGGACTAGCGGGAGTTGATGAGCAGTTCTTC. It encodes CASSFGLAGVDEQFF.

This clone was detected once. The rearrangement uses TRBV4-1 and TRBJ1-2; 7 nucleotides align to TRBD1. V shed 0 bases and J 7 bases; nucleotides not matched to a gene: 8. Germline V gives CDR1 MGHRA, CDR2 YSYEKL. The CDR3 covers 15 residues. The CDR3 DNA is TGCGCCAGCAGCCAAGATCCAGGCAGGGGGTCTGGCTACACCTTC. This translates into CASSQDPGRGSGYTF.

In its sample, this clone was seen a few times. The V and J genes are TRBV6-1 and TRBJ1-1; D may be TRBD1 (5 bases). Germline CDR1 reads MNHNS; CDR2 reads SASEGT. The CDR3 is 13 residues long. V lost 6 bases to trimming and J lost 1 base, with 9 bases between them. The CDR3 coding sequence is TGTGCCAGCAGAGCCGACAGGAACACTGAAGCTTTCTTT. This codes for CASRADRNTEAFF.

The chain recombines TRBV5-1 with TRBJ2-3, with 7 bases lining up with TRBD1. Looked up from germline, CDR1 is SGHRS and CDR2 is YFSETQ. This CDR3 is built from 15 residues. After removal of 4 bases from V and 0 bases from J, the junction contained 5 bases not matched to a gene. The CDR3 nucleotides read TGCGCCAGCAGCAGAGACAGGGCTAGCACAGATACGCAGTATTTT. It translates to CASSRDRASTDTQYF. Supplemented by reference TRBV5-1 and TRBJ2-3, the full variable domain reads KAGVTQTPRYLIKTRGQQVTLSCSPISGHRSVSWYQQTPGQGLQFLFEYFSETQRNKGNFPGRFSGRQFSNSRSEMNVSTLELGDSALYLCASSRDRASTDTQYFGPGTRLTVL.

The chain carries TRBV19 and TRBJ1-5; possible D gene TRBD1, 5 bases. Trimming removed 7 bases from V and 0 bases from J, with 19 bases in between. CDR1 is LNHDA, CDR2 SQIVND, per germline (reference sequence). The CDR3 is made up of 17 amino acids. CDR3 sequence (DNA): TGTGCCAGTACCTTTTTCGGGGGTTGGAATAGCAATCAGCCCCAGCATTTT. It translates to CASTFFGGWNSNQPQHF.

The chain combines TRBV27 with TRBJ1-2, with 7 bases aligning to TRBD1. The germline V gene encodes CDR1 MNHEY and CDR2 SMNVEV (reference sequence). V was clipped by 5 bases and J by 7 bases; unmatched bases: 10. CDR3 length equals 14 residues. Here the CDR3 reads CASSARGGLGGYTF. The CDR3 nucleotides read TGTGCCAGCAGTGCCCGAGGGGGCCTGGGTGGCTACACCTTC.

This chain connects TRBV15 to TRBJ1-6; a weak D match, TRBD1 (5 bases). Per the germline V gene, CDR1 is LNHNV and CDR2 is YYDKDF (reference sequence). This CDR3 is built from 17 residues. Trimming removed 0 bases from V and 7 bases from J, with 16 bases in between. For the CDR3, the DNA is TGTGCCACCAGCAGAGATCCTATTACAGGCGGAAATTCACCCCTCCACTTT. Translated, it gives CATSRDPITGGNSPLHF.

The genes are TRBV6-1 and TRBJ2-2; TRBD2 aligns across 8 bases. V gave up 4 bases and J gave up 3 bases; unmatched junction bases: 7. This CDR3 is 16 amino acids long. Germline CDR1 is MNHNS and CDR2 is SASEGT. The CDR3 DNA reads as TGTGCCAGCAGTGGCTCGGGGGGGACTTACACCGGGGAGCTGTTTTTT. This sequence encodes CASSGSGGTYTGELFF.

This clone appeared once. The DNA of the CDR3 is TGTGCCAGCAGCTTGGCAGGGGGCAATCAGCCCCAGCATTTT. Translated, it gives CASSLAGGNQPQHF. This rearrangement joins TRBV7-2 to TRBJ1-5, with a weak D call TRBD1 (6 bases). CDR3 size: 14 residues. Germline CDR1 and CDR2: SGHTA and FQGNSA. V dropped 3 bases and J dropped 2 bases, with 8 bases sitting between them.